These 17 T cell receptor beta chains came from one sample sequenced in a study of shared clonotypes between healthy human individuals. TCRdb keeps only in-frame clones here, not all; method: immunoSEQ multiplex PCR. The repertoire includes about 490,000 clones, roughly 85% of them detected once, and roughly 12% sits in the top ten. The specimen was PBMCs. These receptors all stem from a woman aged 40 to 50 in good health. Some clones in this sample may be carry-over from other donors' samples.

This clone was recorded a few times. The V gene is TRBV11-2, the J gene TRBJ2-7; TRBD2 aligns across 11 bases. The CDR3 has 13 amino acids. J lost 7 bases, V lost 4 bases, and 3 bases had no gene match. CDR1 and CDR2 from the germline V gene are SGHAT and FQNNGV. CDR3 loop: CASSYRTSGEQYF. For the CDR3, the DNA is TGTGCCAGCAGCTACAGGACTAGCGGGGAGCAGTACTTC.

In nucleotides, the CDR3 is TGTGCCAGCAGTTGGGACGCAGGCTACGAGCAGTACTTC. It encodes CASSWDAGYEQYF. The chain carries TRBV7-9 and TRBJ2-7, with D perhaps TRBD1 or TRBD2 (5 bases each). There are 13 residues in the CDR3. Germline V gene lookup returns CDR1 SEHNR and CDR2 FQNEAQ (reference sequence). Trimming stripped 6 bases from V and 3 bases from J, with 12 bases between.

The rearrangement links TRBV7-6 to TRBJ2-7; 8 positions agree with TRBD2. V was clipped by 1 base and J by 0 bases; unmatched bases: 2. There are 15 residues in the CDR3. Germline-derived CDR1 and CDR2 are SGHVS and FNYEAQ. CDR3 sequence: CASSLGGRSSYEQYF. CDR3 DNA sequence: TGTGCCAGCAGCTTAGGCGGGAGGAGCTCCTACGAGCAGTACTTC.

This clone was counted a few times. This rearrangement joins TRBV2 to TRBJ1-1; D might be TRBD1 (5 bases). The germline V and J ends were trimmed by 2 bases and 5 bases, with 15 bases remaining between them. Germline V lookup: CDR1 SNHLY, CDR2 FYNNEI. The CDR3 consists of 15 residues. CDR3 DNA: TGTGCCAGCAGTGAAAGTTGGGGCAGGGTAACTGAAGCTTTCTTT. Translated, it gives CASSESWGRVTEAFF.

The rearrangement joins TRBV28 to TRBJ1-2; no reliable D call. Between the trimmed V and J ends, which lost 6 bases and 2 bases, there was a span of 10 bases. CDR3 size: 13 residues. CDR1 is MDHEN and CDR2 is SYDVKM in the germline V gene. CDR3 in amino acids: CASSRLENYGYTF. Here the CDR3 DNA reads TGTGCCAGCAGCCGACTTGAGAACTATGGCTACACCTTC.

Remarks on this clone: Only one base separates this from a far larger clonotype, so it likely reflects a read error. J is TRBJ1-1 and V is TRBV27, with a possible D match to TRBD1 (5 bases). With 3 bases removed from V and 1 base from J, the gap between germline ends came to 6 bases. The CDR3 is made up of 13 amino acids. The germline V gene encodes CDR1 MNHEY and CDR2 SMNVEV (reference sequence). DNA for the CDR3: TGTGCCAGCAGTTTCACAGGGAACACTGAAGCTTTCTTT. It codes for CASSFTGNTEAFF.

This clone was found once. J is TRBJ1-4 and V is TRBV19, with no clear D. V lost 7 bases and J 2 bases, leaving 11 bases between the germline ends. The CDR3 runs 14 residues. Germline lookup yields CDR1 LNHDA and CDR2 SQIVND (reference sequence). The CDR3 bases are TGTGCCAGTATGAAGACCTCGACTAATGAAAAACTGTTTTTT. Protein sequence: CASMKTSTNEKLFF.

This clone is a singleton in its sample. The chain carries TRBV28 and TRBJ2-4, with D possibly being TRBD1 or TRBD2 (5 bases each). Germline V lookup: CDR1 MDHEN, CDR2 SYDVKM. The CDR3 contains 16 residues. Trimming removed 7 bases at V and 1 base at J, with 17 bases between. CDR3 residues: CASTRGLGKAKNIQYF. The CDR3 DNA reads TGTGCCAGCACGAGGGGTTTGGGGAAGGCCAAAAACATTCAGTACTTC.

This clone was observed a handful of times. Here the CDR3 reads CAWFQGFGAEAFF. The CDR3 DNA is TGTGCCTGGTTCCAGGGTTTCGGAGCTGAAGCTTTCTTT. The V gene is TRBV30, the J gene TRBJ1-1; perhaps TRBD1 as D (5 bases). V lost 5 bases and J 6 bases, leaving 16 bases between the germline ends. The CDR3 is 13 amino acids. CDR1 is GTSNPN, CDR2 SVGIG, per germline (reference sequence).

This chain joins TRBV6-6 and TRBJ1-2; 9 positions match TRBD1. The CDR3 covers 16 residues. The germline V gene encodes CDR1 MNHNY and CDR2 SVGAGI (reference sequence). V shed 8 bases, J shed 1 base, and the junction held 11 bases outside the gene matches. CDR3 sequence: CASQGTGFLVNYGYTF. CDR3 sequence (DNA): TGTGCCAGCCAGGGGACAGGGTTCCTTGTTAACTATGGCTACACCTTC.

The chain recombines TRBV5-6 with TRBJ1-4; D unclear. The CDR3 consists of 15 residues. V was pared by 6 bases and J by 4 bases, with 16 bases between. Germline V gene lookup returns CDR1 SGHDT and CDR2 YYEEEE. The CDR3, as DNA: TGTGCCAGCACCCTAAGGTGGCAGCTTAATGAAAAACTGTTTTTT. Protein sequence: CASTLRWQLNEKLFF.

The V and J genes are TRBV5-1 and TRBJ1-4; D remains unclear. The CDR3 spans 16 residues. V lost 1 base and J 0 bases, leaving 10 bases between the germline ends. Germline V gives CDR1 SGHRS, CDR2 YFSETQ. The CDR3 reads CASSLSFQTTNEKLFF. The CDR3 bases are TGCGCCAGCAGCTTGTCATTTCAGACAACTAATGAAAAACTGTTTTTT.

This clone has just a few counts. CDR3 residues: CASSLALGTGDNEQFF. The CDR3 DNA reads TGTGCCAGCAGCTTGGCCCTAGGGACGGGAGACAATGAGCAGTTCTTC. This chain connects TRBV5-4 to TRBJ2-1, with D possibly TRBD2 on 6 matching bases. V was clipped by 0 bases and J by 5 bases, with 15 bases between them. Germline V gene lookup returns CDR1 SGHNT and CDR2 YYREEE (reference sequence). The CDR3 is made up of 16 amino acids.

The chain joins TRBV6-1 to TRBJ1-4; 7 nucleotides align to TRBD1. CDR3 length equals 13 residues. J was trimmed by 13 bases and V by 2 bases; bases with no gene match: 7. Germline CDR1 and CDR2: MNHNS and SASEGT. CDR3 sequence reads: CASSEQTGLGLFF. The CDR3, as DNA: TGTGCCAGCAGTGAACAGACAGGGCTTGGACTGTTTTTT.

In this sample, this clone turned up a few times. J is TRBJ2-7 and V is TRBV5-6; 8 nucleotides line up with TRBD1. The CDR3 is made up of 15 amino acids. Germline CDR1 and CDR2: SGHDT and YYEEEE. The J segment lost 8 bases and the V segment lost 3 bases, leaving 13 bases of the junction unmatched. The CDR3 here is CASSSKRTGSRKQYF. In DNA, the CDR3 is TGTGCCAGCAGCTCAAAGAGGACAGGGAGCCGCAAGCAGTACTTC.

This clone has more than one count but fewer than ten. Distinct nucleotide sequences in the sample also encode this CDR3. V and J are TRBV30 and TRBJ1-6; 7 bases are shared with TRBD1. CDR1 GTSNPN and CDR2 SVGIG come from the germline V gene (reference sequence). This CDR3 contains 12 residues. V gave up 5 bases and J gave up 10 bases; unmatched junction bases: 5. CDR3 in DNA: TGTGCCTGGGACAGGGAAGGATCACCCCTCCACTTT. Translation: CAWDREGSPLHF.

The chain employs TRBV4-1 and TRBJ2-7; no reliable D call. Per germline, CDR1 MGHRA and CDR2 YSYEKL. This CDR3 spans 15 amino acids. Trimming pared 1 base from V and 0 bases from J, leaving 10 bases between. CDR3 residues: CASSQVVDPSYEQYF. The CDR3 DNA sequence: TGCGCCAGCAGCCAAGTTGTAGATCCCTCCTACGAGCAGTACTTC.